This section outlines one T cell receptor beta chain sequence together with its context. The antigen remains undetermined. Every donor provided one blood sample measuring over 2 ml. Germline assignment: CDR1 LNHNV and CDR2 YYDKDF (reference sequence). The CDR3 consists of 12 residues. This sample was included in a study of monozygotic twins with inflammatory bowel disease. Template-switch reactions added UMIs with a 6-nucleotide sample barcode. TCRdb re-called the 5' RACE reads; one entry per CDR3 protein, DNA not given. In all, the sample yields nearly 450,000 distinct CDR3 sequences. Study findings and constraints: No separation of different T cell subtypes was possible.

Sequencing used blood. This sequence joins TRBV15 and TRBJ1-1. This TCR derives from a human donor with ulcerative colitis or Crohn's disease, or a healthy co-twin of an affected twin (not recorded which). The CDR3 loop reads CAAGRGGTEAFF. The whole variable domain, remainder taken from reference TRBV15 and TRBJ1-1, is DAMVIQNPRYQVTQFGKPVTLSCSQTLNHNVMYWYQQKSSQAPKLLFHYYDKDFNNEADTPDNFQSRRPNTSFCFLDIRSPGLGDTAMYLCAAGRGGTEAFFGQGTRLTVV.